Listed below are T cell receptor beta chains from one sample, sequenced in a study of shared clonotypes between healthy human individuals. Only in-frame clones appear in the TCRdb table, and some are missing; sequencing was by immunoSEQ multiplex PCR. The sample has about 1.1 million clones, around three quarters seen once. The sequenced sample was memory CD4+ T cells from PBMCs. The origin of the receptors is a man aged 18 to 29 in good health. Some clones in this sample may be carry-over from other donors' samples. Both conserved end residues are trimmed from each CDR3. Size is stated for part of the rows, as once, few or many counts, or as a class when the clone is expanded.

v_gene | abundance | CDR3aa
TRBV7-9 | once | ASSLLGGNEQF
TRBV20-1 | once | SANQGTWQF
TRBV5-4 | once | ASSPHSGTNTGELF
TRBV2 | NA | ASRPVAGGPTGTQY
TRBV7-2 | NA | ASSLNRGHETQY
TRBV6-6 | once | AISHGTGLMNTEAF
TRBV6-5 | NA | ASRRSSYNEQF
TRBV4-3 | NA | ASSSTGNVT
TRBV30 | NA | AWTGLAGGGETQY
TRBV6-1 | NA | ASSVQQVGASEF
TRBV5-4 | NA | ASSATGSENTIY
TRBV27 | NA | ASSTPGLNYGYT
TRBV7-9 | few | ASSLGQVTYEQY
TRBV4-1 | NA | ASSQDIGRFNEAF
TRBV6-1 | NA | ASSLGGGETQY
TRBV28 | NA | ASSPSRGNQPQH
TRBV18 | NA | ASSRFGTSASDTQY
TRBV2 | few | ANSGTGEGYT
TRBV30 | few | AWSLTGFQPQH
TRBV10-3 | NA | AISESGGSYGYT
TRBV10-3 | NA | AISDTFLGDRDYGYT
TRBV4-3 | NA | ASSQDSRQGGQPQH
TRBV11-1 | NA | ASSSRGPPPGELF
TRBV4-1 | NA | ASSQDINRDEQF
TRBV6-6 | NA | ASSQRGGWWETQY
TRBV5-1 | NA | ASSLALTSGTDTQY
TRBV2 | NA | ASSRDGEQY
TRBV7-2 | NA | ASSLLRGGSTEAF
TRBV6-6 | NA | ASSYQGNQPQH
TRBV7-3 | NA | ASSSSPITDTQY
TRBV11-2 | NA | ASSRATNEKLF
TRBV2 | NA | ASSDARGETQY
TRBV7-9 | once | AGTGSSAQETQY
TRBV9 | NA | ASSPHSDSASYEQY
TRBV7-8 | once | ASSSPTRGGLQTQY
TRBV28 | few | ASSRTGPSYEQY
TRBV5-1 | few | ASSPGTNGNQPQH
TRBV6-6 | NA | ASSSQAFNEKLF
TRBV4-2 | few | ASSPPASGTKTQY
TRBV19 | NA | ASSIGPSSGNTIY
TRBV27 | once | ASSRLAGFFGSYNEQF
TRBV14 | NA | ASSLDRETQY
TRBV5-1 | NA | ASSLKSDTQY
TRBV11-2 | NA | ASSLDVGSEKLF
TRBV27 | once | ASSSLDRGNEQY
TRBV5-8 | once | ASSLYGQGGNQPQH
TRBV18 | NA | ASSPDGGPKAEAF
TRBV29-1 | NA | SVRGYNEQF